Listed below are T cell receptor beta chains from one sample, sequenced in a study of blood T cell repertoires in COVID-19. This table comes from immunoSEQ multiplex PCR, and its TCRdb copy is limited to in-frame clones, with some not included. The data show 110,000 or so clones, 85% to 90% seen once. Input material: peripheral blood. The receptors come from a woman in her 50s with acute or convalescent COVID-19. CDR3s include the opening cysteine and the closing phenylalanine or tryptophan. Fields, in order: D gene, J gene, V gene, clone size, CDR3 protein, CDR3 DNA. A D gene is named only where the DNA matches it firmly. Size values are once, few and many counts, or a class for expanded clones, and some rows have none.

d_call: .
j_call: TRBJ2-7
v_call: TRBV28
clone_size: .
cdr3_aa: CASSFGQGGYEQYF
cdr3_nt: TGTGCCAGCAGTTTCGGCCAGGGGGGCTACGAGCAGTACTTC

d_call: .
j_call: TRBJ2-3
v_call: TRBV12-3/TRBV12-4
clone_size: .
cdr3_aa: CASSLAGADTQYF
cdr3_nt: TGTGCCAGCAGTTTAGCGGGAGCAGATACGCAGTATTTT

d_call: .
j_call: TRBJ2-7
v_call: TRBV6-2/TRBV6-3
clone_size: .
cdr3_aa: CASSQRTAGQYF
cdr3_nt: TGTGCCAGCAGTCAGCGGACAGCCGGGCAGTACTTC

d_call: TRBD2
j_call: TRBJ2-1
v_call: TRBV28
clone_size: .
cdr3_aa: CASSLESSGRIYNEQFF
cdr3_nt: TGTGCCAGCAGTTTGGAAAGTAGCGGGAGAATCTACAATGAGCAGTTCTTC

d_call: TRBD1
j_call: TRBJ2-5
v_call: TRBV29-1
clone_size: .
cdr3_aa: CSVTGGGKTQYF
cdr3_nt: TGCAGCGTCACAGGGGGAGGAAAGACCCAGTACTTC

d_call: TRBD2
j_call: TRBJ2-7
v_call: TRBV20-1
clone_size: .
cdr3_aa: CSASSGRGSYEQYF
cdr3_nt: TGCAGTGCTAGTTCTGGGAGGGGCTCCTACGAGCAGTACTTC

d_call: TRBD1
j_call: TRBJ2-3
v_call: TRBV6-5
clone_size: .
cdr3_aa: CASSYGQGVKDTQYF
cdr3_nt: TGTGCCAGCAGTTACGGACAGGGGGTGAAAGATACGCAGTATTTT

d_call: .
j_call: TRBJ1-6
v_call: TRBV6-5
clone_size: once
cdr3_aa: CASSGHLNSPLHF
cdr3_nt: TGTGCCAGCTCGGGACACCTTAATTCACCCCTCCACTTT

d_call: .
j_call: TRBJ2-6
v_call: TRBV4-1
clone_size: .
cdr3_aa: CASSQESGSGANVLTF
cdr3_nt: TGCGCCAGCAGCCAAGAATCCGGCTCTGGGGCCAACGTCCTGACTTTC

d_call: .
j_call: TRBJ1-4
v_call: TRBV4-1
clone_size: .
cdr3_aa: CASSQDVTAGGEKLFF
cdr3_nt: TGCGCCAGCAGCCAAGACGTGACAGCGGGCGGTGAAAAACTGTTTTTT

d_call: TRBD1
j_call: TRBJ1-1
v_call: TRBV5-1
clone_size: .
cdr3_aa: CASSSDGQGNTEAFF
cdr3_nt: TGCGCCAGCAGCTCTGACGGACAGGGAAACACTGAAGCTTTCTTT

d_call: TRBD2
j_call: TRBJ2-3
v_call: TRBV7-9
clone_size: .
cdr3_aa: CASSIISGRGTDTQYF
cdr3_nt: TGTGCCAGCAGCATTATTAGCGGGAGAGGCACAGATACGCAGTATTTT

d_call: TRBD1
j_call: TRBJ2-1
v_call: TRBV7-2
clone_size: .
cdr3_aa: CASSRRTGGWFF
cdr3_nt: TGTGCCAGCAGCAGGCGGACAGGGGGCTGGTTCTTC

d_call: TRBD2
j_call: TRBJ2-5
v_call: TRBV7-9
clone_size: once
cdr3_aa: CASSHPWVAGLEETQYF
cdr3_nt: TGTGCCAGCAGCCACCCCTGGGTAGCGGGATTGGAAGAGACCCAGTACTTC

d_call: TRBD2
j_call: TRBJ2-7
v_call: TRBV2
clone_size: .
cdr3_aa: CASRLAGGPSGEQYF
cdr3_nt: TGTGCCAGCAGGTTAGCGGGGGGGCCCTCGGGAGAGCAGTACTTC

d_call: .
j_call: TRBJ2-7
v_call: TRBV11-2
clone_size: .
cdr3_aa: CASSLDRARTGPSYEQYF
cdr3_nt: TGTGCCAGCAGCTTAGACAGGGCGCGGACCGGGCCCTCCTACGAGCAGTACTTC

d_call: .
j_call: TRBJ2-1
v_call: TRBV11-2
clone_size: .
cdr3_aa: CASSGLWARDGNEQFF
cdr3_nt: TGTGCCAGCAGCGGATTGTGGGCCCGCGATGGCAATGAGCAGTTCTTC

d_call: .
j_call: TRBJ1-2
v_call: TRBV15
clone_size: .
cdr3_aa: CATSSHLGGGYTF
cdr3_nt: TGTGCCACCAGCAGCCACCTGGGGGGGGGCTACACCTTC

d_call: TRBD2
j_call: TRBJ2-5
v_call: TRBV5-1
clone_size: .
cdr3_aa: CASSLGRTREETQYF
cdr3_nt: TGCGCCAGCAGCTTGGGCCGGACTAGAGAAGAGACCCAGTACTTC

d_call: .
j_call: TRBJ1-2
v_call: TRBV18
clone_size: few
cdr3_aa: CASSPERNYGYTF
cdr3_nt: TGTGCCAGCTCACCTGAGAGAAACTATGGCTACACCTTC

d_call: TRBD1
j_call: TRBJ1-6
v_call: TRBV18
clone_size: .
cdr3_aa: CASSPGRDRNSPLHF
cdr3_nt: TGTGCCAGCTCACCTGGCCGGGACAGAAATTCACCCCTCCACTTT

d_call: .
j_call: TRBJ1-1
v_call: TRBV10-3
clone_size: .
cdr3_aa: CAISESDTEAFF
cdr3_nt: TGTGCCATCAGTGAGTCCGACACTGAAGCTTTCTTT

d_call: .
j_call: TRBJ2-1
v_call: TRBV5-6
clone_size: .
cdr3_aa: CASSRTDYNEQFF
cdr3_nt: TGTGCCAGCAGCCGGACAGATTACAATGAGCAGTTCTTC

d_call: TRBD2
j_call: TRBJ2-7
v_call: TRBV14
clone_size: .
cdr3_aa: CASSHGGSGQYF
cdr3_nt: TGTGCCAGCAGCCACGGGGGGTCTGGGCAGTACTTC

d_call: TRBD1
j_call: TRBJ1-4
v_call: TRBV10-3
clone_size: .
cdr3_aa: CAISATGVDEKLFF
cdr3_nt: TGTGCCATCAGTGCCACAGGGGTGGATGAAAAACTGTTTTTT

d_call: TRBD1
j_call: TRBJ2-3
v_call: TRBV3-1/TRBV3-2
clone_size: .
cdr3_aa: CASSQTGTGGADTQYF
cdr3_nt: TGTGCCAGCAGCCAAACCGGGACAGGGGGCGCAGATACGCAGTATTTT

d_call: TRBD1
j_call: TRBJ1-1
v_call: TRBV28
clone_size: .
cdr3_aa: CASTGTANTEAFF
cdr3_nt: TGTGCCAGCACTGGGACAGCGAACACTGAAGCTTTCTTT

d_call: TRBD1
j_call: TRBJ2-3
v_call: TRBV10-3
clone_size: once
cdr3_aa: CAISGTGTDTQYF
cdr3_nt: TGTGCCATCAGTGGGACAGGGACAGATACGCAGTATTTT

d_call: .
j_call: TRBJ2-2
v_call: TRBV10-3
clone_size: .
cdr3_aa: CAINPGLAGELFF
cdr3_nt: TGTGCCATCAATCCAGGGCTGGCCGGGGAGCTGTTTTTT

d_call: .
j_call: TRBJ1-1
v_call: TRBV23-1
clone_size: .
cdr3_aa: CASSQRTEPNTEAFF
cdr3_nt: TGCGCCAGCAGTCAAAGGACAGAGCCGAACACTGAAGCTTTCTTT

d_call: TRBD1
j_call: TRBJ1-5
v_call: TRBV19
clone_size: once
cdr3_aa: CASSNGQGYNQPQHF
cdr3_nt: TGTGCCAGTAGTAACGGACAGGGTTACAATCAGCCCCAGCATTTT

d_call: .
j_call: TRBJ1-1
v_call: TRBV2
clone_size: .
cdr3_aa: CASSEATAGTEAFF
cdr3_nt: TGTGCCAGCAGTGAAGCGACGGCGGGCACTGAAGCTTTCTTT

d_call: TRBD1
j_call: TRBJ1-4
v_call: TRBV27
clone_size: .
cdr3_aa: CASSPRTGPEKLFF
cdr3_nt: TGTGCCAGCAGTCCGAGGACAGGCCCCGAAAAACTGTTTTTT

d_call: TRBD1
j_call: TRBJ1-6
v_call: TRBV11-2
clone_size: .
cdr3_aa: CASSLRQGDNSPLHF
cdr3_nt: TGTGCCAGCAGCTTGAGACAGGGAGATAATTCACCCCTCCACTTT

d_call: TRBD1
j_call: TRBJ2-7
v_call: TRBV27
clone_size: .
cdr3_aa: CASSSDGQGQYF
cdr3_nt: TGTGCCAGCAGTTCCGACGGACAGGGTCAGTACTTC

d_call: TRBD1
j_call: TRBJ2-5
v_call: TRBV29-1
clone_size: .
cdr3_aa: CSVETGIPQETQYF
cdr3_nt: TGCAGCGTTGAGACAGGGATACCCCAAGAGACCCAGTACTTC

d_call: .
j_call: TRBJ1-5
v_call: TRBV6-5
clone_size: .
cdr3_aa: CASSQVLGNQPQHF
cdr3_nt: TGTGCCAGCAGTCAGGTTCTGGGCAATCAGCCCCAGCATTTT

d_call: .
j_call: TRBJ2-2
v_call: TRBV30
clone_size: .
cdr3_aa: CAGDSGTGELFF
cdr3_nt: TGTGCGGGGGACTCAGGGACCGGGGAGCTGTTTTTT

d_call: .
j_call: TRBJ1-1
v_call: TRBV4-3
clone_size: .
cdr3_aa: CASSQHQGYTEAFF
cdr3_nt: TGCGCCAGCAGCCAACATCAGGGTTACACTGAAGCTTTCTTT

d_call: TRBD1
j_call: TRBJ1-4
v_call: TRBV5-6
clone_size: .
cdr3_aa: CASSSADRGEKLFF
cdr3_nt: TGTGCCAGCAGCTCCGCCGACAGGGGCGAAAAACTGTTTTTT

d_call: .
j_call: TRBJ1-2
v_call: TRBV28
clone_size: .
cdr3_aa: CASSYRRTRRRANYGYTF
cdr3_nt: TGTGCCAGCAGTTACCGACGGACACGGCGTAGGGCTAACTATGGCTACACCTTC

d_call: .
j_call: TRBJ1-2
v_call: TRBV10-3
clone_size: .
cdr3_aa: CAISESNRNLGYTF
cdr3_nt: TGTGCCATCAGTGAGTCGAATCGAAATCTAGGCTACACCTTC

d_call: TRBD2
j_call: TRBJ2-7
v_call: TRBV19
clone_size: .
cdr3_aa: CASSSSGFYEQYF
cdr3_nt: TGTGCCAGTAGTTCTAGCGGATTCTACGAGCAGTACTTC

d_call: TRBD1
j_call: TRBJ1-1
v_call: TRBV19
clone_size: .
cdr3_aa: CASLTGGAETEAFF
cdr3_nt: TGTGCCAGTCTGACAGGGGGCGCGGAAACTGAAGCTTTCTTT

d_call: .
j_call: TRBJ1-5
v_call: TRBV7-9
clone_size: .
cdr3_aa: CASSPGQGRDQPQHF
cdr3_nt: TGTGCCAGCAGTCCAGGCCAGGGGAGAGATCAGCCCCAGCATTTT

d_call: .
j_call: TRBJ1-1
v_call: TRBV6-5
clone_size: .
cdr3_aa: CASSTRGQNTEAFF
cdr3_nt: TGTGCCAGCAGTACCCGGGGACAGAACACTGAAGCTTTCTTT

d_call: .
j_call: TRBJ2-2
v_call: TRBV12-5
clone_size: .
cdr3_aa: CASGPDRKLNTGELFF
cdr3_nt: TGTGCTAGTGGTCCAGACAGGAAGTTGAACACCGGGGAGCTGTTTTTT

d_call: TRBD1
j_call: TRBJ1-1
v_call: TRBV7-2
clone_size: .
cdr3_aa: CASSFGQGRSEAFF
cdr3_nt: TGTGCCAGCAGCTTCGGACAGGGCAGATCTGAAGCTTTCTTT

d_call: .
j_call: TRBJ2-1
v_call: TRBV28
clone_size: .
cdr3_aa: CASSPFGPAANEQFF
cdr3_nt: TGTGCCAGCAGTCCATTCGGCCCTGCGGCCAATGAGCAGTTCTTC

d_call: .
j_call: TRBJ1-3
v_call: TRBV10-1
clone_size: .
cdr3_aa: CASRSTAEDTIYF
cdr3_nt: TGCGCCAGCAGATCGACAGCCGAGGACACCATATATTTT

d_call: .
j_call: TRBJ2-3
v_call: TRBV29-1
clone_size: .
cdr3_aa: CSAKTRLDGPGAQYF
cdr3_nt: TGCAGCGCCAAAACCCGGCTTGACGGACCGGGGGCGCAGTATTTT

d_call: .
j_call: TRBJ1-1
v_call: TRBV18
clone_size: few
cdr3_aa: CASSPLPLMNTEAFF
cdr3_nt: TGTGCCAGCTCACCTCTCCCCCTAATGAACACTGAAGCTTTCTTT

d_call: .
j_call: TRBJ1-5
v_call: TRBV6-2/TRBV6-3
clone_size: once
cdr3_aa: CASSPNFGTPNQPQHF
cdr3_nt: TGTGCCAGCAGCCCGAACTTTGGGACACCCAATCAGCCCCAGCATTTT